These 15 T cell receptor beta chains were all obtained from the same sample, sequenced in a study of shared clonotypes between healthy human individuals. Data came from immunoSEQ multiplex PCR; TCRdb stores just in-frame clones and leaves some out. The data contain some 690,000 clones, around 91% of them singletons. The sequencing input was memory CD8+ T cells from PBMCs. This sample's subset: CD45RO+ cells pooled with CCR7-negative TemRA cells. These receptors were obtained from a man between 18 and 35 years old in good health. Some clones in this sample may be carry-over from other donors' samples.

This clone was observed once. The rearrangement links TRBV5-6 to TRBJ2-3; 8 bases match TRBD2. Germline V gene lookup returns CDR1 SGHDT and CDR2 YYEEEE. The CDR3 runs to 16 residues. Losses at the gene ends were 4 bases for V and 3 bases for J; bases not matched to a gene: 10. This CDR3 is CASSPEGTRGTDTQYF. CDR3 DNA sequence: TGTGCCAGCAGCCCCGAGGGGACTAGGGGTACAGATACGCAGTATTTT.

The chain recombines TRBV7-9 with TRBJ2-1, with TRBD2 matching 10 bases. V lost 9 bases to trimming and J lost 8 bases; unmatched junction nucleotides: 7. Germline V gene sequence: CDR1 SEHNR, CDR2 FQNEAQ (reference sequence). The CDR3 length is 13 residues. The CDR3 coding sequence is TGTGCCAGTCCTAGCGGGAGTATCGATGAGCAGTTCTTC. It yields the protein CASPSGSIDEQFF.

The V gene is TRBV6-6, the J gene TRBJ1-2; unclear D gene. Germline values: CDR1 MNHNY, CDR2 SVGAGI (reference sequence). The CDR3 extends over 15 amino acids. Deletions cut 2 bases from V and 4 bases from J, with 14 bases between. The CDR3 DNA reads as TGTGCCAGCAGTTACGAGGCGCTCCCCGCCTATGGCTACACCTTC. It encodes CASSYEALPAYGYTF.

The chain joins TRBV9 to TRBJ2-3, with 7 nucleotides matching TRBD1. Germline CDR1 reads SGDLS; CDR2 reads YYNGEE. CDR3 length: 15 residues. J lost 2 bases, V lost 3 bases, and 6 bases had no gene match. The CDR3 DNA reads as TGTGCCAGCAGCGGTCGGACAGGTCTCACAGATACGCAGTATTTT. Its translation: CASSGRTGLTDTQYF.

The CDR3 region has the DNA TGTGCCAGCAGTGACCCCCGGGGCAGGATTAACTATGGCTACACCTTC. It translates to CASSDPRGRINYGYTF. The rearrangement links TRBV6-4 to TRBJ1-2, with D possibly being TRBD1 (5 bases). The germline CDR1 and CDR2 sequences are MRHNA and SNTAGT. CDR3 length: 16 amino acids. V was pared by 2 bases and J by 1 base, with 14 bases between.

This clone showed up just once. The V gene is TRBV5-4, the J gene TRBJ2-5; TRBD1 matches 8 bases. The J call may be wrong; the DNA end is better matched by TRBJ2-7. The CDR3 consists of 16 residues. CDR1 and CDR2 from the germline V gene are SGHNT and YYREEE (reference sequence). CDR3 region: CASSRRTDRDYYEQYF. For the CDR3, the DNA is TGTGCCAGCAGCCGAAGGACGGACAGGGATTACTACGAGCAGTACTTC.

This chain joins TRBV28 and TRBJ2-4, with 8 bases fitting TRBD1. The trim removed 6 bases at V and 7 bases at J, leaving 11 bases unmatched. The CDR3 extends over 15 amino acids. Germline V lookup: CDR1 MDHEN, CDR2 SYDVKM. CDR3 in amino acids: CASRTMTGVDNIQYF. CDR3 coding DNA: TGTGCCAGCAGAACCATGACAGGGGTGGATAACATTCAGTACTTC.

The J gene is TRBJ2-3, the V gene TRBV5-1, with TRBD2 matching over 11 bases. The CDR3 is 19 residues long. The germline V gene encodes CDR1 SGHRS and CDR2 YFSETQ. With V trimmed by 3 bases and J by 0 bases, 12 bases remained unmatched. The CDR3 sequence: CASSSAAGLAVFSTDTQYF. The CDR3 bases are TGCGCCAGCAGCTCCGCCGCGGGACTAGCGGTCTTTAGCACAGATACGCAGTATTTT.

The chain has TRBV7-9 and TRBJ1-1; D gene unclear. Germline V lookup: CDR1 SEHNR, CDR2 FQNEAQ (reference sequence). The CDR3 contains 12 residues. V lost 3 bases to trimming and J lost 7 bases, with 9 bases between them. CDR3 loop: CASSFGNFEAFF. CDR3 coding DNA: TGTGCCAGCAGCTTCGGGAACTTTGAAGCTTTCTTT.

This chain uses TRBV6-5 with TRBJ1-5; D may be TRBD1 (6 bases). V shed 2 bases and J shed 6 bases, with 17 bases lying between them. This CDR3 comprises 16 residues. From germline, CDR1 is MNHEY and CDR2 SVGAGI. The CDR3 here is CASSYNRAAGGQPQHF. CDR3 sequence (DNA): TGTGCCAGCAGTTACAACAGGGCTGCTGGGGGTCAGCCCCAGCATTTT.

The chain couples TRBV28 to TRBJ1-5; TRBD1 aligns across 11 bases. The CDR3 has 15 residues. V was clipped by 6 bases and J by 7 bases; unmatched bases: 8. Germline loops: CDR1 MDHEN, CDR2 SYDVKM. This CDR3 is CASSRVGQGDQPQHF. The CDR3 DNA is TGTGCCAGCAGCCGGGTGGGACAGGGGGACCAGCCCCAGCATTTT.

The chain recombines TRBV6-5 with TRBJ1-5, with D possibly being TRBD1 (6 bases). Trimming took 3 bases from V and 6 from J, leaving 12 bases between them. CDR1 MNHEY and CDR2 SVGAGI come from the germline V gene. The CDR3 spans 14 residues. DNA for the CDR3: TGTGCCAGCAGTTATGAATTGGGGGCTCAGCCCCAGCATTTT. Translation gives CASSYELGAQPQHF.

V gene TRBV12-5 combines with J gene TRBJ2-5; 7 bases agree with TRBD2. Trimming cost V 6 bases and J 2 bases; bases outside gene matches: 9. The CDR3 sequence is 15 residues long. CDR1 LGHNT and CDR2 FRNRAP come from the germline V gene. Written as DNA, the CDR3 is TGTGCTAGTGGCCTAATCGGACTAGGGCAAGAGACCCAGTACTTC. It translates to CASGLIGLGQETQYF. Full variable domain (missing parts from reference TRBV12-5 and TRBJ2-5): DARVTQTPRHKVTEMGQEVTMRCQPILGHNTVFWYRQTMMQGLELLAYFRNRAPLDDSGMPKDRFSAEMPDATLATLKIQPSEPRDSAVYFCASGLIGLGQETQYFGPGTRLLVL.

V is TRBV7-9 and J is TRBJ2-7, with a weak D call TRBD1 (7 bases). V lost 7 bases, J lost 6 bases, and 25 bases lay in between. Germline loops: CDR1 SEHNR, CDR2 FQNEAQ (reference sequence). The CDR3 runs to 16 residues. For the CDR3, the DNA is TGTGCCAGCACCCCCCCGGGGGACAGCTCCGGGGGCGAGCAGTACTTC. Protein product: CASTPPGDSSGGEQYF.

The rearrangement uses TRBV7-7 and TRBJ2-5, with D uncertain. The V gene's germline CDR1 is SSHAT and CDR2 FNYEAQ (reference sequence). The V end lost 5 bases, the J end lost 2 bases, and 12 bases lay between the germline ends. The CDR3 totals 14 residues. CDR3 coding DNA: TGTGCCAGCAGCCCACCGGAGCGACAAGAGACCCAGTACTTC. It is translated as CASSPPERQETQYF.